The entry that follows covers one T cell receptor beta chain sequence. Many counts were recorded for this clonotype. Its antigen is unknown. Per-base quality was not reported, and no clone a single base away is much larger than it. TCR beta CDR3 regions were amplified from RNA transcripts. The TCR CDR3 was subjected to a first round of RT-PCR using the HTBI primer set and the Qiagen OneStep RT-PCR kit. Libraries were constructed in a second round of multiplex PCR, after which size selection and purification were performed. Sequencing of the libraries was done on an Illumina HiSeq2000 using paired-end 100 bp reads. Per the authors' processing: SOAPnuke was used to process the raw data, with reads discarded if the reads contained adapters or uncalled bases, had a mean Phred below 15, or lacked an exact constant-primer or identifier match. COPE v1.2.5 was used to merge the high-quality paired reads, and each unique nucleotide sequence was defined as a clonotype. MiTCR v1.1 was used to align clonotypes to the IMGT TRBV, TRBD and TRBJ reference segments. Analysis was restricted to V-J combinations with a frequency above 0.0001, which covered roughly 99% of repertoires. The TCS score was defined as the ratio of F50 (clonal expansion) to E x V (chaos), calculated using BLOSUM62-based TCRdist between CDR3 peptides within each V-J. Welch's t-statistics and random forest reduced fewer than 600 V-J features to under 15, which were used in a naive Bayes classifier (R e1071). The public reads were run again by TCRdb, first through fastp at Q25 and then through MiXCR, and only productive beta chains were kept. One record per CDR3 amino acid sequence lists the most common genes and DNA. For this entry, the V and J calls and clone size follow TCRdb and not the study's own pipeline. The sample table holds a few hundred thousand distinct CDR3 sequences, of which about a sixth were seen once. Jointly, the top ten make up around 15% of the sample.

This sample was taken from a study of T cells in Graves' hyperthyroidism and ophthalmopathy (dated by TCRdb to between 2019 and 2020). Background on the whole study: Peripheral blood was collected at initial diagnosis, before any treatment. TCR Vbeta CDR3 sequencing of 130 to 150 peripheral blood samples (under 45 ophthalmopathy, approximately 80 hyperthyroidism and roughly 17 progressor patients) is reported in the paper. After sampling, hyperthyroidism patients received methimazole starting at 30 mg daily, and ophthalmopathy patients received high-dose intravenous methylprednisolone. An independent validation cohort of around 19 hyperthyroidism patients and about 16 patients who later progressed to ophthalmopathy tested prospective prediction of ophthalmopathy. The 75 to 100 discovery patients were randomly divided into training and test sets at a 7:3 ratio. To identify distinguishing TCR V-J signatures, a discovery cohort of 90 to 100 patients was used, comprising 43 with Graves' ophthalmopathy and around 57 with stable Graves' hyperthyroidism. In addition, the study compared T-cell repertoires in thyroid tissue and in blood from 6 or 7 Graves' hyperthyroidism patients. Here is what the overall study found, with its caveats: Most expanded thyroid clonotypes (frequency above 0.001) were also found in blood, which suggests that blood repertoires may mirror thyroid immune responses. In validation, progression to ophthalmopathy was predicted by the model with almost 71% sensitivity and approximately 78% specificity, a median of approximately 6.5 months before onset. No statistical method was used to fix the sample size in advance, and group allocation was not hidden from the investigators. A model built on a 13 V-J signature distinguished ophthalmopathy from stable hyperthyroidism, reaching 85% to 90% sensitivity and about 81% specificity in cross-validation and 80%/75% in testing.

Ophthalmopathy patients had moderately to severely active disease, with a Clinical Activity Score of 3 or more, a NOSPECS grade of 4 or more, and a disease duration of less than 3 months. Exclusion was applied to patients with uncontrolled infections, other autoimmune diseases, pregnancy or lactation. Diagnoses were established on the basis of clinical symptoms, serum thyroxine and TRAb, thyroid ultrasound, and orbital computed tomography. PBMCs were separated from approximately 10 ml of fresh peripheral blood using Ficoll-Paque density gradient centrifugation. Total RNA was extracted with Trizol reagent, and quality was checked on an Agilent 2100 Bioanalyzer. From the cysteine up to the phenylalanine, the CDR3 has a length of 15 residues. The kept DNA is CDR3 alone, 45 bases in frame from the first base. As encoded in the germline V gene (reference sequence), CDR1 is MNHEY while CDR2 is SMNVEV. The V end loses 4 bases and the J end loses 4 bases, and a stretch of 11 bases separates them.

The sequence was collected from a middle-aged woman with Graves' ophthalmopathy. The rearranged segments are TRBV27 and TRBJ2-6, with TRBD2 as a weak D call on 5 bases. Specimen: blood. The CDR3 protein: CASSSEGTGANVLTF. The nucleotides are TGTGCCAGCAGTTCCGAGGGAACGGGGGCCAACGTCCTGACTTTC.